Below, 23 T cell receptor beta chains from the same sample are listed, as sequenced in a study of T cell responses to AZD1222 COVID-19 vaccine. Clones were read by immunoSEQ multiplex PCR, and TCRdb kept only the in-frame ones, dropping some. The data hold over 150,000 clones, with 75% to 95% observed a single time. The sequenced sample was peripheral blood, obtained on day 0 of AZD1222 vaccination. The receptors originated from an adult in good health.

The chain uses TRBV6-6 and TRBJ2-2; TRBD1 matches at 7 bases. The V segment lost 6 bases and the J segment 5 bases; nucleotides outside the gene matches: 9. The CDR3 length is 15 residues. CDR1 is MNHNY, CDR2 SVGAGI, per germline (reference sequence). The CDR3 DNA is TGTGCCAGCAGAGGGGGCCGCGAACAAACCGGGGAGCTGTTTTTT. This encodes CASRGGREQTGELFF.

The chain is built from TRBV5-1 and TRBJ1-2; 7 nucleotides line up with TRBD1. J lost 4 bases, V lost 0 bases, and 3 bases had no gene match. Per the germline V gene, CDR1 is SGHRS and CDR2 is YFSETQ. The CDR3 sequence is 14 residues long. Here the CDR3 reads CASSLATGAYGYTF. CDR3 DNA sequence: TGCGCCAGCAGCTTGGCCACAGGGGCCTATGGCTACACCTTC.

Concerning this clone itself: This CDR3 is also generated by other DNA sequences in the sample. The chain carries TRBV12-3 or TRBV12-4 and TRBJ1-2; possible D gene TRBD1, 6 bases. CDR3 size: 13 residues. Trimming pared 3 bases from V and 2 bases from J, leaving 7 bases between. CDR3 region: CASSFGTNYGYTF. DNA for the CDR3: TGTGCCAGCAGTTTTGGGACAAACTATGGCTACACCTTC.

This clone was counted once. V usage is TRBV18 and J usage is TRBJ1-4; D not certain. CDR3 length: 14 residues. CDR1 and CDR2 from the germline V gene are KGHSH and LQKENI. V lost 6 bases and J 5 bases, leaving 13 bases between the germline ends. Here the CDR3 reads CASSPAQRNEKLFF. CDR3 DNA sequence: TGTGCCAGCTCCCCGGCACAGAGAAATGAAAAACTGTTTTTT.

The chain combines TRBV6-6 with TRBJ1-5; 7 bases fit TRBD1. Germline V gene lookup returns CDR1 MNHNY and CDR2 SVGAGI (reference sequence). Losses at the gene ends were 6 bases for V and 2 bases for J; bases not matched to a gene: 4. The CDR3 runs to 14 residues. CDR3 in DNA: TGTGCCAGCAGAGACAGGGCCGGCAATCAGCCCCAGCATTTT. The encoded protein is CASRDRAGNQPQHF.

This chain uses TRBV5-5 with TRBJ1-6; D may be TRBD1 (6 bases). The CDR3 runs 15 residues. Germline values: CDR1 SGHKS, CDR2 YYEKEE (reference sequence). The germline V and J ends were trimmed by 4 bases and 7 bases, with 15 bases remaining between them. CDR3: CASSPGGRANSPLHF. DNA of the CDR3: TGTGCCAGCAGCCCTGGGGGCAGGGCGAATTCACCCCTCCACTTT.

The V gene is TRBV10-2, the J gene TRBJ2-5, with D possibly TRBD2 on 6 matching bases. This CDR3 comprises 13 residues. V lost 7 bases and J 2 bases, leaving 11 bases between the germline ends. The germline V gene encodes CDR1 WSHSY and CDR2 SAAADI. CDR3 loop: CASTRDSQETQYF. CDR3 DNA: TGCGCCAGCACCCGGGACTCACAAGAGACCCAGTACTTC.

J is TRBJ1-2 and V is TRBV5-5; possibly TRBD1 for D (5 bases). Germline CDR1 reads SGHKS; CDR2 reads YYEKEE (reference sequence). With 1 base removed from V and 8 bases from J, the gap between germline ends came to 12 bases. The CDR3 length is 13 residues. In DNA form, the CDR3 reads TGTGCCAGCAGCTTGAAGGGGCGCCTGGGCTACACCTTC. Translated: CASSLKGRLGYTF.

The CDR3 nucleotides are TGCGCCAGCAGCCAAGAGGGGGGCGGGGGAAGCACAGATACGCAGTATTTT. It translates to CASSQEGGGGSTDTQYF. This rearrangement joins TRBV4-3 to TRBJ2-3, with a tentative D call TRBD2 (7 bases). Germline V gene sequence: CDR1 LGHNA, CDR2 YSLEER. Deletions cut 0 bases from V and 0 bases from J, with 13 bases between. CDR3 length equals 17 residues.

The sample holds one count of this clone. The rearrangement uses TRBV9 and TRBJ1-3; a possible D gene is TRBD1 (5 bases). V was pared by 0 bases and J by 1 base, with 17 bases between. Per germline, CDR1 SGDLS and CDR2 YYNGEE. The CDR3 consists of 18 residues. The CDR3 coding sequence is TGTGCCAGCAGCGTAGGAGAGGGGAACATTCGATCTGGAAACACCATATATTTT. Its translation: CASSVGEGNIRSGNTIYF.

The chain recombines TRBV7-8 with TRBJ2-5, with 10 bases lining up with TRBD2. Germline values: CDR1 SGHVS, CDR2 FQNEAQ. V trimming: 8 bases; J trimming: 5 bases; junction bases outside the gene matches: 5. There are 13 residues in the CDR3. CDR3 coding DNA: TGTGCCAGCCGGACTAGCGGCGTGGAGACCCAGTACTTC. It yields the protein CASRTSGVETQYF.

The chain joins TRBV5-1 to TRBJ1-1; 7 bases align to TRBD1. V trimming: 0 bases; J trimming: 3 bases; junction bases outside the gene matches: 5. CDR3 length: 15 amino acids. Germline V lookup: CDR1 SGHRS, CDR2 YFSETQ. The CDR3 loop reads CASSLVGGLDTEAFF. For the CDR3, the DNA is TGCGCCAGCAGCTTGGTAGGGGGCTTAGACACTGAAGCTTTCTTT. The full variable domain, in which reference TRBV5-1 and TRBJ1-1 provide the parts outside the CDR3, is KAGVTQTPRYLIKTRGQQVTLSCSPISGHRSVSWYQQTPGQGLQFLFEYFSETQRNKGNFPGRFSGRQFSNSRSEMNVSTLELGDSALYLCASSLVGGLDTEAFFGQGTRLTVV.

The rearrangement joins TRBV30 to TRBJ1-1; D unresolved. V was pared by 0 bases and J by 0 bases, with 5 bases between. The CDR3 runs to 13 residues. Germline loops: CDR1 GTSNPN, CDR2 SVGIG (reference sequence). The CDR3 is CAWSVTLNTEAFF. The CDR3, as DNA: TGTGCCTGGAGTGTAACGCTGAACACTGAAGCTTTCTTT. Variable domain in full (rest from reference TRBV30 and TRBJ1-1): SQTIHQWPATLVQPVGSPLSLECTVEGTSNPNLYWYRQAAGRGLQLLFYSVGIGQISSEVPQNLSASRPQDRQFILSSKKLLLSDSGFYLCAWSVTLNTEAFFGQGTRLTVV.

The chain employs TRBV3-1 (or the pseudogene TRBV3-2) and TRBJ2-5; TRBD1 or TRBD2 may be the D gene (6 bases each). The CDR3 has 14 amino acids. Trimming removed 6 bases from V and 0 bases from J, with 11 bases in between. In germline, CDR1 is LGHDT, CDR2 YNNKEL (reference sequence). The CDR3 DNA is TGTGCCAGCAGTCGAGGGGGGTACCAAGAGACCCAGTACTTC. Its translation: CASSRGGYQETQYF.

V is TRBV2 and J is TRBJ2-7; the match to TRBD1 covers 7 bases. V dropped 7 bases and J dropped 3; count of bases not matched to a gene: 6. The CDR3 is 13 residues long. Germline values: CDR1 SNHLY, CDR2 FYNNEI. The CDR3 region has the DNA TGTGCCAGCACCCCCGGGACAGACTACGAGCAGTACTTC. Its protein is CASTPGTDYEQYF.

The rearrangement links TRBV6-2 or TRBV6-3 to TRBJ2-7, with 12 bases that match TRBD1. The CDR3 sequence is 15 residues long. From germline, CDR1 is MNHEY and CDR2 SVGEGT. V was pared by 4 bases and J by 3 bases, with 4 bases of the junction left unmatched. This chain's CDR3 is CASSSGQGAGYEQYF. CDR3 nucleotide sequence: TGTGCCAGCAGTTCGGGACAGGGGGCGGGCTACGAGCAGTACTTC.

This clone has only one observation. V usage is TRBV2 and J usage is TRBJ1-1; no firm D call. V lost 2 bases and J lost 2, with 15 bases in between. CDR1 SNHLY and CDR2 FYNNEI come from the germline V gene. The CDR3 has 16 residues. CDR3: CASSERGGRTNTEAFF. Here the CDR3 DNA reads TGTGCCAGCAGTGAACGGGGTGGCAGGACTAACACTGAAGCTTTCTTT.

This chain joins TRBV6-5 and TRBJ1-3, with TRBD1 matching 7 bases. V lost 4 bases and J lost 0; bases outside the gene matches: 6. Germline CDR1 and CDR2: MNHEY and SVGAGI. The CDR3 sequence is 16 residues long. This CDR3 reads CASSSLRQGSGNTIYF. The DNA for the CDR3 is TGTGCCAGCAGTTCCCTCCGACAGGGCTCTGGAAACACCATATATTTT.

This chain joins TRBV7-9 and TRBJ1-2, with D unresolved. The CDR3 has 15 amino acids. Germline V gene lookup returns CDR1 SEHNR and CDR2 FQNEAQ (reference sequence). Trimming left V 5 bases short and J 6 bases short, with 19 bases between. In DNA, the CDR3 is TGTGCCAGCAGCCCTCAAGGGCTGGATACGGATGGCTACACCTTC. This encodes CASSPQGLDTDGYTF.

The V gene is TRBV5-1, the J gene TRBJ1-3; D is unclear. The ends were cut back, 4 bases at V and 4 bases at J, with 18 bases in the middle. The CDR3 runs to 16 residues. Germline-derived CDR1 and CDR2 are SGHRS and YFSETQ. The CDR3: CASSQSGVSVGNTIYF. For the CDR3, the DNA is TGCGCCAGCAGCCAGAGCGGGGTCTCAGTAGGAAACACCATATATTTT.

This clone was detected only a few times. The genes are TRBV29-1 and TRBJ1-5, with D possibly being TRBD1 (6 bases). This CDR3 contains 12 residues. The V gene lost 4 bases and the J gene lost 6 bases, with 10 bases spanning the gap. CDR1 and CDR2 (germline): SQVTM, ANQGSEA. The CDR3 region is CSVGQGSQPQHF. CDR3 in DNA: TGCAGCGTTGGTCAGGGGAGTCAGCCCCAGCATTTT.

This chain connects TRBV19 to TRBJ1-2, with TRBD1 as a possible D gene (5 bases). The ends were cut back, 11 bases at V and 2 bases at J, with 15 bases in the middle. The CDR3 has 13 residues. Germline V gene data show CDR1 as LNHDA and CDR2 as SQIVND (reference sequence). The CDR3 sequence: CASTQGANYGYTF. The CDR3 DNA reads TGTGCCTCAACCCAAGGGGCCAACTATGGCTACACCTTC.

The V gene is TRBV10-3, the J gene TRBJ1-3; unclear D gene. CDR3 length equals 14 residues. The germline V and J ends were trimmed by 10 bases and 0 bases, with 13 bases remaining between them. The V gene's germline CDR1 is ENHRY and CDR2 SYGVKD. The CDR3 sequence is CATREGFSGNTIYF. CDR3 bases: TGTGCCACCCGGGAGGGCTTCTCTGGAAACACCATATATTTT.